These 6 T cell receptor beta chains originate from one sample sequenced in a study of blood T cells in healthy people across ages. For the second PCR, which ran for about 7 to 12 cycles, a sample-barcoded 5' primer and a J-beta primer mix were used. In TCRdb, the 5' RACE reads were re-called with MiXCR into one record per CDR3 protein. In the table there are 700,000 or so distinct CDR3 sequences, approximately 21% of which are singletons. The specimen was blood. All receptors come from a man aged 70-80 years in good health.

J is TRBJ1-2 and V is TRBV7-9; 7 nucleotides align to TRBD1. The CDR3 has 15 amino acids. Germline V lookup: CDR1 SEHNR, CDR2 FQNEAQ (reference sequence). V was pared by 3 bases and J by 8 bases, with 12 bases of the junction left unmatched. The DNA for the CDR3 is TGTGCCAGCAGCTTTGAATTACAGGGGAGTCGGGGCTACACCTTC. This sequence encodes CASSFELQGSRGYTF.

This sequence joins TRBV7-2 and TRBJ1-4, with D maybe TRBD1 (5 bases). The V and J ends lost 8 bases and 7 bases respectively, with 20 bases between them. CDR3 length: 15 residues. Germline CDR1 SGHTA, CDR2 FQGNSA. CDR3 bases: TGTGCCAGCCACTTATCGTTTGCCAGGGTTGAAAAACTGTTTTTT. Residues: CASHLSFARVEKLFF.

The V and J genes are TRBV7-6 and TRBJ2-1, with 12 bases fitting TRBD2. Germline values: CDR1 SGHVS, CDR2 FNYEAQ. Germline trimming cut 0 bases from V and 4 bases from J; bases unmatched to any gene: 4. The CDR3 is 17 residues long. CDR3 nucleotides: TGTGCCAGCAGCTTAGCGGGGGGACTAGCGGGTTACAATGAGCAGTTCTTC. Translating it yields CASSLAGGLAGYNEQFF.

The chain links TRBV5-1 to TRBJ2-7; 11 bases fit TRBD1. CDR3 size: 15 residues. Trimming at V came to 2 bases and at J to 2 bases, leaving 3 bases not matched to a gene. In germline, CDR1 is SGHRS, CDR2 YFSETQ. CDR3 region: CASSFRDRGTYEQYF. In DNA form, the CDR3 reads TGCGCCAGCAGCTTCCGGGACAGGGGGACCTACGAGCAGTACTTC.

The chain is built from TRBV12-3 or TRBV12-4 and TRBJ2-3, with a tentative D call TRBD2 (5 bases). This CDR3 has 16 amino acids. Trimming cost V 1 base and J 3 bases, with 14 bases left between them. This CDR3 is CASSLGTGTRTDTQYF. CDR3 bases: TGTGCCAGCAGTTTAGGGACGGGAACTAGAACAGATACGCAGTATTTT.

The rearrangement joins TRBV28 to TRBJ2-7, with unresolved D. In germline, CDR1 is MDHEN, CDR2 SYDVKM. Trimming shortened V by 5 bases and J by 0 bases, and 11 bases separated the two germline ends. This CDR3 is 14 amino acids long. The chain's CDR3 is CASSGWVSSYEQYF. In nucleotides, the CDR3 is TGTGCCAGCAGTGGGTGGGTTAGCTCCTACGAGCAGTACTTC.